The clone carrying this T cell receptor (beta chain) was seen more than once but under ten times. This record belongs to a study of patients and donors after allogeneic stem cell transplantation. The CDR3 consists of 15 residues. V lost 2 bases, J lost 6 bases, and 15 bases lay in between. TCRdb reprocessed the RT-PCR reads via MiXCR and lists one record per CDR3 protein. Of around 150,000 distinct CDR3 sequences listed, 25% to 35% are singletons. The TCR comes from a human donor who was either an allogeneic HSCT recipient or a stem cell or donor lymphocyte infusion donor (not recorded which). It is not recorded whose cells these are; they may come from a transplant donor. V gene TRBV12-3 or TRBV12-4 combines with J gene TRBJ2-3; D gene ambiguous. Sequencing was carried out using blood, either unsorted or a sorted T cell fraction (not recorded which). CDR3 bases: TGTGCCAGCAGTTTAAGGAACTATAGGTGGGATACGCAGTATTTT. Amino acids: CASSLRNYRWDTQYF.